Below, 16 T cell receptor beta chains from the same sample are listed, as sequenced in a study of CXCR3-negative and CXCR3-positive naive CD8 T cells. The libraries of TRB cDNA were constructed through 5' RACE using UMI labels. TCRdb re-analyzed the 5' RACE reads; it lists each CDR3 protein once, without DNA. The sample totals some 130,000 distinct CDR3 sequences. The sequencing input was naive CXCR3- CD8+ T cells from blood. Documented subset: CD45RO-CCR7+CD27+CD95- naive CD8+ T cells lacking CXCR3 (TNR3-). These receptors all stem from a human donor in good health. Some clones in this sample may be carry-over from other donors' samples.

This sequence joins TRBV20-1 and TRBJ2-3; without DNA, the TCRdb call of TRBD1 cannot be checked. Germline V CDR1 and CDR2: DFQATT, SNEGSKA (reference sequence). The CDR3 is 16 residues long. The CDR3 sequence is CSALTIHSWGPDTQYF.

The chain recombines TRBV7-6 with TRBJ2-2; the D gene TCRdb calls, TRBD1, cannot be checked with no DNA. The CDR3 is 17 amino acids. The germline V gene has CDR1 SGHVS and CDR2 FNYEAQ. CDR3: CASSLAASGARTGELFF.

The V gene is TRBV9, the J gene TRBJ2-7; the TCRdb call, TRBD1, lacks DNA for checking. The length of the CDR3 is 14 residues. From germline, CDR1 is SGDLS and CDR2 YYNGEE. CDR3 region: CASSPDLSSGEQYF.

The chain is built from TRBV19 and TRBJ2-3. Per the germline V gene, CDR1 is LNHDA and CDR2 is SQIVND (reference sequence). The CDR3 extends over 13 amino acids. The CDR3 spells CASSRASTDTQYF.

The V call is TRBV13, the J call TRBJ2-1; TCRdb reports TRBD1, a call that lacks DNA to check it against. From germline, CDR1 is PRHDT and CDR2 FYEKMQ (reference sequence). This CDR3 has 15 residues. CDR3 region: CASSFPSGGTNEQFF. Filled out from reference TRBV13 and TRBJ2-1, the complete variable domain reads AAGVIQSPRHLIKEKRETATLKCYPIPRHDTVYWYQQGPGQDPQFLISFYEKMQSDKGSIPDRFSAQQFSDYHSELNMSSLELGDSALYFCASSFPSGGTNEQFFGPGTRLTVL.

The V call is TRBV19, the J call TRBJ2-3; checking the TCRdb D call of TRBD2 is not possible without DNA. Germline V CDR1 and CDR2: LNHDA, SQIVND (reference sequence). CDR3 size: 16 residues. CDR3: CASATIRDYPTDTQYF.

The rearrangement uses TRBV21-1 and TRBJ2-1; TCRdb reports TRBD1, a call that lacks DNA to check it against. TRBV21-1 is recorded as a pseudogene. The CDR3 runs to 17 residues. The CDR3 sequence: CASSKGERTGGIYEQFF.

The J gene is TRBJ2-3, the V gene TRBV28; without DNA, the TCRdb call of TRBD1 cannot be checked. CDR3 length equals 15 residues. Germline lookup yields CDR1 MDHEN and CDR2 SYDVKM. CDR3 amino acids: CASDVGTVNTDTQYF.

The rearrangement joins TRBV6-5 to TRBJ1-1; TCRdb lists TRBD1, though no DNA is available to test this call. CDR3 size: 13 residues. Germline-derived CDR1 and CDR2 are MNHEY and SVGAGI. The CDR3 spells CASSMTGSGEAFF.

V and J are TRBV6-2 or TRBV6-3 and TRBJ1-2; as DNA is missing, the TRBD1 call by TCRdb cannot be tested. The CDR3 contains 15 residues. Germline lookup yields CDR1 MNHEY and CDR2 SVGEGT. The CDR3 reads CASNTGGFSYYGYTF.

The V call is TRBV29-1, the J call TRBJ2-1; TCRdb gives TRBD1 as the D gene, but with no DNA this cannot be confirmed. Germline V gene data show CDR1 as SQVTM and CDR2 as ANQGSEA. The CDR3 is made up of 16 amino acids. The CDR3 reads CSALDFGTGVSGEQFF.

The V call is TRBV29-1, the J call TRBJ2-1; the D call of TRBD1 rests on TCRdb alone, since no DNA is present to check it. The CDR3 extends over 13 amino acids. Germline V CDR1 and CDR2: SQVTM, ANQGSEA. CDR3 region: CSEGQGAVNEQFF.

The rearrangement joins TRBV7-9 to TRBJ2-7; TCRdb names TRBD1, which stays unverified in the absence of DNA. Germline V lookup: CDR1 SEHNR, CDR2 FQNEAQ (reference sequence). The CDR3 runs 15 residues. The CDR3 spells CASSLVAGQGYEQYF. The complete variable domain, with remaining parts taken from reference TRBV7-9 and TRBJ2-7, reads DTGVSQNPRHKITKRGQNVTFRCDPISEHNRLYWYRQTLGQGPEFLTYFQNEAQLEKSRLLSDRFSAERPKGSFSTLEIQRTEQGDSAMYLCASSLVAGQGYEQYFGPGTRLTVT.

The CDR3 here is CASSQVTGLAGISYEQYF. This chain connects TRBV14 to TRBJ2-7; TCRdb returns TRBD2, unconfirmable since there is no DNA. CDR1 is SGHDN, CDR2 FVKESK, per germline. The CDR3 length is 18 residues. Full variable domain (remainder filled in from reference TRBV14 and TRBJ2-7): EAGVTQFPSHSVIEKGQTVTLRCDPISGHDNLYWYRRVMGKEIKFLLHFVKESKQDESGMPNNRFLAERTGGTYSTLKVQPAELEDSGVYFCASSQVTGLAGISYEQYFGPGTRLTVT.

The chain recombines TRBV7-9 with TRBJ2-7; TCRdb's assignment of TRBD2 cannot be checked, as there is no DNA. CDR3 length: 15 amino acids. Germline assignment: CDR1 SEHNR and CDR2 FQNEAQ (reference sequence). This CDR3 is CASSLGREGGYEQYF.

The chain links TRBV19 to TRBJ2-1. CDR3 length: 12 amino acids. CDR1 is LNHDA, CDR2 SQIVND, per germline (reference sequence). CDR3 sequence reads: CASSRAYNEQFF.